The entry below describes one T cell receptor beta chain. This sample was included in a study of blood T cell repertoires in COVID-19. Study-level information: Italy, Spain and the United States were the sources of the convalescent and acute COVID-19 samples. Sources were T cells, B-cell-depleted T cells, or PBMCs; the material itself was cDNA or gDNA.

J lost 5 bases, V lost 8 bases, and 10 bases had no gene match. The CDR3 has 15 residues. CDR1 is LNHDA, CDR2 SQIVND, per germline (reference sequence). In the original processing: Nucleated cell number was recorded as an estimate derived from reference gene primer amplification. Using immunoSEQ multiplex PCR, the repertoire was profiled, and TCRdb retains in-frame clones only, with some absent. V, J and clone size derive from that table, while D and trimming were established from the DNA sequence. This table has approximately 230,000 clones, around 88% appearing once. Sequencing input: peripheral blood. This TCR was sampled from a man older than 75 with acute or convalescent COVID-19. This chain joins TRBV19 and TRBJ2-5; 11 positions match TRBD1. CDR3 coding DNA: TGTGCCAGTGCTCCGGGACAGGGGGTTGTCGAGACCCAGTACTTC. This encodes CASAPGQGVVETQYF.